The 27 T cell receptor beta chains below were found in one sample sequenced in a study of T cell responses to AZD1222 COVID-19 vaccine. Generated by immunoSEQ multiplex PCR, the TCRdb table keeps only in-frame clones and is missing some. In the table there are under 130,000 clones, approximately 90% of which are singletons. Sequencing used peripheral blood, obtained on day 0 of AZD1222 vaccination. These receptors were taken from an adult in good health.

The chain combines TRBV19 with TRBJ1-1; D not resolved. This CDR3 spans 11 amino acids. The germline gives CDR1 LNHDA, CDR2 SQIVND (reference sequence). The V end was cut by 3 bases, the J end by 6 bases, with 5 bases between. The CDR3 loop reads CASSIGSEAFF. CDR3 nucleotides: TGTGCCAGTAGTATTGGATCTGAAGCTTTCTTT.

This chain joins TRBV19 and TRBJ1-2; no definite D call. The CDR3 runs to 15 residues. Germline V gene lookup returns CDR1 LNHDA and CDR2 SQIVND (reference sequence). Deletions cut 4 bases from V and 10 bases from J, with 22 bases between. The CDR3 is CASSTAATRANYYTF. CDR3 nucleotides: TGTGCCAGTAGTACGGCCGCGACAAGGGCAAATTACTACACCTTC. Full variable domain (missing parts from reference TRBV19 and TRBJ1-2): DGGITQSPKYLFRKEGQNVTLSCEQNLNHDAMYWYRQDPGQGLRLIYYSQIVNDFQKGDIAEGYSVSREKKESFPLTVTSAQKNPTAFYLCASSTAATRANYYTFGSGTRLTVV.

The genes are TRBV20-1 and TRBJ1-4; maybe TRBD1 (6 bases). Trimming removed 3 bases from V and 7 bases from J, with 15 bases in between. The V gene's germline CDR1 is DFQATT and CDR2 SNEGSKA (reference sequence). The CDR3 sequence is 14 residues long. DNA of the CDR3: TGCAGTGCTAGTCAGGGGTTAGGTAGTGAAAAACTGTTTTTT. Translation gives CSASQGLGSEKLFF.

CDR3 in DNA: TGTGCCAGCTCACTATCAGGGGGACCCCCTCGGGCTTTCTTT. This translates into CASSLSGGPPRAFF. The rearrangement links TRBV18 to TRBJ1-1; TRBD1 matches at 7 bases. The trim removed 4 bases at V and 11 bases at J, leaving 13 bases unmatched. The length of the CDR3 is 14 residues. Germline V gene sequence: CDR1 KGHSH, CDR2 LQKENI.

The chain couples TRBV5-4 to TRBJ2-7; a possible D gene is TRBD1 (6 bases). This CDR3 comprises 15 residues. Germline loops: CDR1 SGHNT, CDR2 YYREEE (reference sequence). V was clipped by 5 bases and J by 3 bases, with 18 bases between them. In DNA, the CDR3 is TGTGCCAGCAGGGGATCCGACAGGAACTTCTACGAGCAGTACTTC. It codes for CASRGSDRNFYEQYF.

The chain combines TRBV3-1 (or the pseudogene TRBV3-2) with TRBJ2-3; unclear D gene. Germline V gene sequence: CDR1 LGHDT, CDR2 YNNKEL (reference sequence). Trimming took off 1 base at V and 0 bases at J, with 8 bases between the two ends. The CDR3 consists of 15 residues. CDR3 amino acids: CASSQGSESTDTQYF. The CDR3 DNA is TGTGCCAGCAGCCAAGGGAGTGAAAGCACAGATACGCAGTATTTT.

The CDR3 DNA sequence: TGTGCCAGCTTGGACAGGAGATCTGGAAACACCATATATTTT. Its protein is CASLDRRSGNTIYF. The rearrangement joins TRBV28 to TRBJ1-3, with 7 bases that match TRBD1. V gave up 8 bases and J gave up 1 base; unmatched junction bases: 5. Germline V gene sequence: CDR1 MDHEN, CDR2 SYDVKM. The CDR3 contains 14 residues.

The chain has TRBV2 and TRBJ2-1; D ambiguous. The CDR3 totals 13 residues. Trimming removed 7 bases at V and 7 bases at J, with 14 bases between. In germline, CDR1 is SNHLY, CDR2 FYNNEI. DNA for the CDR3: TGTGCCAGCACGCCCTCAAGGTGGAATGAGCAGTTCTTC. Residues: CASTPSRWNEQFF. Full variable domain (remainder filled in from reference TRBV2 and TRBJ2-1): EPEVTQTPSHQVTQMGQEVILRCVPISNHLYFYWYRQILGQKVEFLVSFYNNEISEKSEIFDDQFSVERPDGSNFTLKIRSTKLEDSAMYFCASTPSRWNEQFFGPGTRLTVL.

The chain carries TRBV27 and TRBJ2-1, with 8 nucleotides matching TRBD2. CDR1 is MNHEY, CDR2 SMNVEV, per germline (reference sequence). The CDR3 loop spans 14 amino acids. J gave up 6 bases and V 7 bases, and 8 bases lay outside the gene matches. This chain's CDR3 is CASNMEGLGNEQFF. The CDR3 coding sequence is TGTGCCAGCAATATGGAGGGACTAGGCAATGAGCAGTTCTTC.

In its sample, this clone was seen once. The chain recombines TRBV29-1 with TRBJ1-1, with D perhaps matching TRBD1 (5 bases). V was trimmed by 3 bases and J by 5 bases, leaving 16 bases between them. The CDR3 sequence is 14 residues long. CDR1 is SQVTM, CDR2 ANQGSEA, per germline. Here the CDR3 reads CSVEVSGFQTEAFF. The DNA of the CDR3 is TGCAGCGTTGAGGTATCAGGGTTCCAGACTGAAGCTTTCTTT.

The chain couples TRBV25-1 to TRBJ1-1; D is undetermined. This CDR3 region has 13 residues. In germline, CDR1 is MGHDK, CDR2 SYGVNS. V lost 4 bases and J lost 5, with 11 bases in between. CDR3: CASSGSPATEAFF. DNA of the CDR3: TGTGCCAGCAGTGGATCACCGGCGACTGAAGCTTTCTTT.

This chain joins TRBV4-3 and TRBJ2-1, with 7 bases fitting TRBD2. The V gene's germline CDR1 is LGHNA and CDR2 YSLEER. V gave up 0 bases and J gave up 4 bases; unmatched junction bases: 6. This CDR3 is built from 16 residues. CDR3 sequence: CASSQERPSGYNEQFF. In DNA, the CDR3 is TGCGCCAGCAGCCAAGAGAGGCCTAGCGGATACAATGAGCAGTTCTTC.

The rearrangement joins TRBV4-1 to TRBJ1-2; tentative D call: TRBD1 (5 bases). The CDR3 extends over 15 amino acids. V lost 6 bases to trimming and J lost 0 bases, with 14 bases between them. Germline V gives CDR1 MGHRA, CDR2 YSYEKL. The CDR3 region has the DNA TGCGCCAGCAGTCGAACGGGACGTACTAACTATGGCTACACCTTC. Translated: CASSRTGRTNYGYTF.

This chain links TRBV12-3 or TRBV12-4 with TRBJ1-1; D is perhaps TRBD1 (5 bases). The CDR3 consists of 13 residues. The ends were cut back, 7 bases at V and 1 base at J, with 10 bases in the middle. The CDR3 DNA reads as TGTGCCAGCACCATCGACAGGAACACTGAAGCTTTCTTT. It yields the protein CASTIDRNTEAFF.

The chain has TRBV19 and TRBJ2-3; 8 positions match TRBD1. Germline V gene lookup returns CDR1 LNHDA and CDR2 SQIVND (reference sequence). This CDR3 has 15 amino acids. Trimming cost V 5 bases and J 0 bases; bases outside gene matches: 4. The CDR3 spells CASSDRGLSTDTQYF. The DNA of the CDR3 is TGTGCCAGTAGTGACAGGGGTCTTAGCACAGATACGCAGTATTTT.

V and J are TRBV29-1 and TRBJ2-1; D assignment may be TRBD1 or TRBD2 (5 bases each). V was clipped by 3 bases and J by 0 bases, with 9 bases between them. This CDR3 contains 14 residues. The germline V gene has CDR1 SQVTM and CDR2 ANQGSEA. The CDR3, as DNA: TGCAGCGTTGATCTCGGGGCCTCCTACAATGAGCAGTTCTTC. This encodes CSVDLGASYNEQFF.

The chain couples TRBV5-1 to TRBJ2-5; no firm D call. Germline CDR1 reads SGHRS; CDR2 reads YFSETQ. V was shortened by 1 base and J by 5 bases, with 9 bases between the two germline ends. This CDR3 spans 13 amino acids. The CDR3 nucleotides read TGCGCCAGCAGCTTGCAAGAGGTGGAGACCCAGTACTTC. Translation gives CASSLQEVETQYF.

The chain links TRBV3-1 (or the pseudogene TRBV3-2) to TRBJ2-7; 10 nucleotides agree with TRBD2. This CDR3 is built from 16 residues. From germline, CDR1 is LGHDT and CDR2 YNNKEL (reference sequence). The trim removed 1 base at V and 6 bases at J, leaving 9 bases unmatched. This CDR3 is CASSQGAGGQISEQYF. In nucleotides, the CDR3 is TGTGCCAGCAGCCAAGGAGCGGGAGGGCAGATTTCCGAGCAGTACTTC.

The J gene is TRBJ2-2, the V gene TRBV5-1; D uncertain. CDR1 is SGHRS, CDR2 YFSETQ, per germline. Between the trimmed V and J ends, which lost 2 bases and 3 bases, there was a span of 14 bases. The CDR3 totals 16 residues. The CDR3 sequence is CASSFMASRDTGELFF. The CDR3 DNA reads as TGCGCCAGCAGCTTTATGGCCTCTCGGGACACCGGGGAGCTGTTTTTT.

The rearrangement joins TRBV6-5 to TRBJ2-3, with no clear D. The CDR3 runs 13 residues. Trimming left V 7 bases short and J 1 base short, with 9 bases between. Germline CDR1 is MNHEY and CDR2 is SVGAGI. The CDR3 DNA reads TGTGCCAGCATCGTGACGGGCACAGATACGCAGTATTTT. It encodes CASIVTGTDTQYF.

This rearrangement joins TRBV5-1 to TRBJ2-1, with 9 bases that match TRBD1. This CDR3 is 15 amino acids long. The V segment lost 4 bases and the J segment 5 bases; nucleotides outside the gene matches: 7. Germline V gene data show CDR1 as SGHRS and CDR2 as YFSETQ. CDR3 nucleotide sequence: TGCGCCAGCAGCCGAACAGGGGGCAAACACAATGAGCAGTTCTTC. It specifies CASSRTGGKHNEQFF. The full variable domain, completed using reference TRBV5-1 and TRBJ2-1, is KAGVTQTPRYLIKTRGQQVTLSCSPISGHRSVSWYQQTPGQGLQFLFEYFSETQRNKGNFPGRFSGRQFSNSRSEMNVSTLELGDSALYLCASSRTGGKHNEQFFGPGTRLTVL.

This chain uses TRBV7-9 with TRBJ1-2; no clear D gene. The CDR3 runs to 16 residues. Germline V lookup: CDR1 SEHNR, CDR2 FQNEAQ (reference sequence). V was shortened by 1 base and J by 8 bases, with 20 bases between the two germline ends. The CDR3 protein is CASSLVQAPIFRGYTF. DNA for the CDR3: TGTGCCAGCAGCTTAGTTCAGGCGCCTATCTTCCGGGGCTACACCTTC.

The chain joins TRBV11-2 to TRBJ1-3; D is unresolved. CDR3 length: 16 residues. Germline lookup yields CDR1 SGHAT and CDR2 FQNNGV. V lost 5 bases and J lost 4, with 18 bases in between. CDR3 amino acids: CASSLGRDAGGNTIYF. CDR3 bases: TGTGCCAGCAGCCTAGGTAGAGATGCAGGCGGAAACACCATATATTTT.

The rearrangement joins TRBV5-4 to TRBJ1-1; tentatively, D is TRBD1 (5 bases). The CDR3 extends over 15 amino acids. V dropped 3 bases and J dropped 4 bases, with 16 bases sitting between them. Germline V lookup: CDR1 SGHNT, CDR2 YYREEE (reference sequence). In DNA, the CDR3 is TGTGCCAGCAGCTGCAGCGGGGGTACGGCCACTGAAGCTTTCTTT. It specifies CASSCSGGTATEAFF.

V gene TRBV7-3 combines with J gene TRBJ1-1; weak D call: TRBD1 (5 bases). V lost 5 bases and J 0 bases, leaving 7 bases between the germline ends. The CDR3 has 13 amino acids. Looked up from germline, CDR1 is SGHTA and CDR2 is FQGTGA. The CDR3 reads CASSATVNTEAFF. The CDR3 region has the DNA TGTGCCAGCAGCGCGACAGTGAACACTGAAGCTTTCTTT. The full variable domain, its missing parts supplied by reference TRBV7-3 and TRBJ1-1, is GAGVSQTPSNKVTEKGKYVELRCDPISGHTALYWYRQSLGQGPEFLIYFQGTGAADDSGLPNDRFFAVRPEGSVSTLKIQRTERGDSAVYLCASSATVNTEAFFGQGTRLTVV.

V gene TRBV7-9 combines with J gene TRBJ2-1; D unresolved. CDR1 and CDR2 (germline): SEHNR, FQNEAQ (reference sequence). Trimming left V 3 bases short and J 5 bases short, with 5 bases between. The CDR3 sequence is 12 residues long. CDR3 protein: CASSFVHNEQFF. The DNA of the CDR3 is TGTGCCAGCAGCTTCGTCCACAATGAGCAGTTCTTC.

The rearrangement uses TRBV28 and TRBJ1-2; D unresolved. The CDR3 is 12 residues long. The V end lost 1 base, the J end lost 8 bases, and 8 bases lay between the germline ends. Germline V lookup: CDR1 MDHEN, CDR2 SYDVKM. CDR3 bases: TGTGCCAGCAGTTTATCAGTCCGGGGCTACACCTTC. It encodes CASSLSVRGYTF.